The present TCR beta chain was sequenced within a study of T-cell memory formation after mild COVID-19. TCRdb called the 5' RACE reads again in MiXCR, with one record for every CDR3 protein. Of some 62,000 distinct CDR3 sequences in the sample, about 9.4% were seen once. This CDR3 has 14 amino acids. Germline V gene lookup returns CDR1 SGHTA and CDR2 FQGNSA. V dropped 4 bases and J dropped 0 bases, with 10 bases sitting between them. The table lists this clonotype with many counts. What was sequenced was PBMCs or a T cell subset sorted from them (not recorded which). The chain couples TRBV7-2 to TRBJ2-7; possibly TRBD1 for D (6 bases). The clonotype was recovered from a man aged 18 to 30 who had mild COVID-19 (a few samples of this study predate the infection). Cell type and time point are not known. CDR3 loop: CASSYDRSSYEQYF. CDR3 DNA: TGTGCCAGCAGCTACGACAGGAGCTCCTACGAGCAGTACTTC.